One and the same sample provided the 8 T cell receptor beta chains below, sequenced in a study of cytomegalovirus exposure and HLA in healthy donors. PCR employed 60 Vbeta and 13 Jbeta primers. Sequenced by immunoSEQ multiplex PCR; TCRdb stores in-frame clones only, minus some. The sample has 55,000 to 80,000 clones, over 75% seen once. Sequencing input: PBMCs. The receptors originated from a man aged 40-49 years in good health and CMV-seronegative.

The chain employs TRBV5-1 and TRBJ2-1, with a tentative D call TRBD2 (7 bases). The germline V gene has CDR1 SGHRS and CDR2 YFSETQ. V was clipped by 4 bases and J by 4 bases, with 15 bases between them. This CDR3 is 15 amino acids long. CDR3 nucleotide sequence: TGCGCCAGCAGCGGGGGGGGGCCAGGGTACAATGAGCAGTTCTTC. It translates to CASSGGGPGYNEQFF.

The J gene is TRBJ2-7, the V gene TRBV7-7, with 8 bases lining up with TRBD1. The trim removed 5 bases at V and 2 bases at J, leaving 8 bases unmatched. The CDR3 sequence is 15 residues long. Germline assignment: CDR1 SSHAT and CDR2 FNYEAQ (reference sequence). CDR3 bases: TGTGCCAGCAGCCCCGGGACAGGCCTAACCTACGAGCAGTACTTC. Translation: CASSPGTGLTYEQYF.

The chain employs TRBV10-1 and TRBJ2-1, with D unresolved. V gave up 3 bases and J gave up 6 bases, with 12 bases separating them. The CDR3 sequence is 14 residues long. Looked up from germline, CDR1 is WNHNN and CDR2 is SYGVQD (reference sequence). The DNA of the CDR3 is TGCGCCAGCAGTGACTCCGGTTCGGTCAATGAGCAGTTCTTC. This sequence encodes CASSDSGSVNEQFF.

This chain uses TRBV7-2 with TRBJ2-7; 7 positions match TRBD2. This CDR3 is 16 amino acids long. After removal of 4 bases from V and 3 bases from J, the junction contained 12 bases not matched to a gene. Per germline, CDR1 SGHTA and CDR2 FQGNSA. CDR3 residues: CASSSASGAILYEQYF. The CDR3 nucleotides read TGTGCCAGCAGCTCGGCTAGCGGCGCGATCCTCTACGAGCAGTACTTC.

The CDR3 sequence: CASSFRGGAIRNEQFF. In DNA form, the CDR3 reads TGTGCCAGCAGTTTTCGGGGGGGGGCCATTCGGAATGAGCAGTTCTTC. The chain links TRBV28 to TRBJ2-1, with 8 bases matching TRBD2. The trim removed 3 bases at V and 7 bases at J, leaving 11 bases unmatched. The CDR3 consists of 16 residues. Germline V CDR1 and CDR2: MDHEN, SYDVKM.

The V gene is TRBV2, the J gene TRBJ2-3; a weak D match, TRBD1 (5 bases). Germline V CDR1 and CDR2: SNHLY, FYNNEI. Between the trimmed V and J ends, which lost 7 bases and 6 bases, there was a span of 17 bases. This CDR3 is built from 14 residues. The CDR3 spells CASKGQGYDDTQYF. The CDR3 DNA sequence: TGTGCCAGCAAAGGTCAGGGATACGACGATACGCAGTATTTT.

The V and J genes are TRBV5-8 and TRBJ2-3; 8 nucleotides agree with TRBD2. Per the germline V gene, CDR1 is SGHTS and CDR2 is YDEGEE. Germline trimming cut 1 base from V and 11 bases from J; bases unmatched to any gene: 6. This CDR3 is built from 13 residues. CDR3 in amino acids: CASSLKAGGLQYF. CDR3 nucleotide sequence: TGTGCCAGCAGCTTGAAGGCGGGGGGATTGCAGTATTTT. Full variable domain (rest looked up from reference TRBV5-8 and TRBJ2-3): EAGVTQSPTHLIKTRGQQATLRCSPISGHTSVYWYQQALGLGLQFLLWYDEGEERNRGNFPPRFSGRQFPNYSSELNVNALELEDSALYLCASSLKAGGLQYFGPGTRLTVL.

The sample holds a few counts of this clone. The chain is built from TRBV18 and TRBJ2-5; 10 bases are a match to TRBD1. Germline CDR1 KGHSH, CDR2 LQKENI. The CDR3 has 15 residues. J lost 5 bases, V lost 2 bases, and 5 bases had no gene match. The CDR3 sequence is CASSPTGTGVETQYF. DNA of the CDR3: TGTGCCAGCTCACCAACCGGGACAGGGGTGGAGACCCAGTACTTC. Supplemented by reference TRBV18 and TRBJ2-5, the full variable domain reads NAGVMQNPRHLVRRRGQEARLRCSPMKGHSHVYWYRQLPEEGLKFMVYLQKENIIDESGMPKERFSAEFPKEGPSILRIQQVVRGDSAAYFCASSPTGTGVETQYFGPGTRLLVL.